This TCR beta chain was found in a study of blood T cell repertoires in COVID-19. Study-wide background: Collection of acute and convalescent COVID-19 samples took place in the United States, Italy and Spain. The cDNA or gDNA used as material had been derived from T cells, B-cell-depleted T cells, or PBMCs.

In the authors' workflow: Amplifying reference gene primers gave estimates of nucleated cell counts. Only in-frame clones appear in the TCRdb table, and some are missing; sequencing was by immunoSEQ multiplex PCR. That table is the source of V, J and clone size, and D and trimming were worked out from the DNA. This table has fewer than 250,000 clones, about 86% appearing once. Ten or more counts support this clone. Sequencing used peripheral blood. The origin of this receptor is a man in his fifties or sixties with active or convalescent COVID-19.

CDR3 sequence: CASSDRGGGADTQYF. The CDR3 DNA follows: TGTGCCAGCAGCGATCGCGGCGGGGGGGCAGATACGCAGTATTTT. The V gene is TRBV6-5, the J gene TRBJ2-3, with 9 bases fitting TRBD2. V lost 6 bases to trimming and J lost 4 bases; unmatched junction nucleotides: 8. This CDR3 contains 15 residues. Looked up from germline, CDR1 is MNHEY and CDR2 is SVGAGI.